One sample yielded the 5 T cell receptor beta chains listed below, sequenced in a study of blood T cell repertoires in COVID-19. Profiling relied on immunoSEQ multiplex PCR, and the TCRdb table lists in-frame clones only, not all of them. The sample lists a few hundred thousand clones, 85% to 90% occurring once. The sequencing input was peripheral blood. The receptors shown here come from a woman aged 60-70 years with COVID-19, enrolled during active disease.

The V and J genes are TRBV5-4 and TRBJ2-2; TRBD2 agrees at 7 bases. This CDR3 has 17 amino acids. Germline lookup yields CDR1 SGHNT and CDR2 YYREEE (reference sequence). With 4 bases clipped from V and 6 bases from J, the junction kept 15 bases outside the gene matches. The CDR3 bases are TGTGCCAGCAGCCGTGGGGCGCGCGGGGGTAGGTCCGGGGAGCTGTTTTTT. It translates to CASSRGARGGRSGELFF. Based on the CDR3 plus reference TRBV5-4 and TRBJ2-2, the full variable domain is ETGVTQSPTHLIKTRGQQVTLRCSSQSGHNTVSWYQQALGQGPQFIFQYYREEENGRGNFPPRFSGLQFPNYSSELNVNALELDDSALYLCASSRGARGGRSGELFFGEGSRLTVL.

J is TRBJ1-3 and V is TRBV18, with D possibly matching TRBD1 (6 bases). Germline CDR1 reads KGHSH; CDR2 reads LQKENI. The CDR3 is 15 residues long. Trimming pared 3 bases from V and 6 bases from J, leaving 15 bases between. CDR3 bases: TGTGCCAGCTCACCGGGGGCAGGAGACGTAAACACCATATATTTT. Protein: CASSPGAGDVNTIYF.

The table lists this clone with a count of one. The chain combines TRBV15 with TRBJ1-1, with 8 nucleotides matching TRBD1. The CDR3 has 14 amino acids. With V trimmed by 5 bases and J by 4 bases, 6 bases remained unmatched. The V gene's germline CDR1 is LNHNV and CDR2 YYDKDF (reference sequence). The CDR3 bases are TGTGCCACCAGCGTCCAGGGGGCGCTCACTGAAGCTTTCTTT. Amino acid sequence: CATSVQGALTEAFF.

V is TRBV6-5 and J is TRBJ1-3, with no clear D. There are 14 residues in the CDR3. Germline V CDR1 and CDR2: MNHEY, SVGAGI. V dropped 6 bases and J dropped 3 bases, with 12 bases sitting between them. The CDR3 DNA is TGTGCCAGCAGCGACACCTTGGGTGGAAACACCATATATTTT. This translates into CASSDTLGGNTIYF.

V gene TRBV4-3 combines with J gene TRBJ1-4, with D maybe TRBD1 (5 bases). Trimming cost V 4 bases and J 1 base, with 10 bases left between them. Germline CDR1 and CDR2: LGHNA and YSLEER. The CDR3 has 15 residues. The CDR3 DNA reads TGCGCCAGCAGCCTCGTGGGGGGAACTAATGAAAAACTGTTTTTT. This encodes CASSLVGGTNEKLFF.